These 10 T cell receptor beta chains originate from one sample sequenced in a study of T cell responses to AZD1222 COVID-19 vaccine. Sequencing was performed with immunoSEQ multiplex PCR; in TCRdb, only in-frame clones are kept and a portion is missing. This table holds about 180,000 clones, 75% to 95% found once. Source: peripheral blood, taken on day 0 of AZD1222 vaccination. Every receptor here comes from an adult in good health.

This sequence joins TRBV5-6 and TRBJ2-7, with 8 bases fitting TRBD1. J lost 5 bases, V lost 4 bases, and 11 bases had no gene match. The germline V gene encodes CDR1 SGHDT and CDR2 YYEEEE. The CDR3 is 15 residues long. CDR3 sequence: CASSLLGQGSDEQYF. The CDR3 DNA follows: TGTGCCAGCAGCCTACTAGGACAGGGTTCGGACGAGCAGTACTTC.

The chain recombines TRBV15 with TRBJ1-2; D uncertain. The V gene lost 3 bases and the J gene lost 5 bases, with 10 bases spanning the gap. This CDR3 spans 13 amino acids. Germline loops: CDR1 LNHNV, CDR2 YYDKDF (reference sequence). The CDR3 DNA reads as TGTGCCACCAGCAGCGTCTCCGTATATGGCTACACCTTC. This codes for CATSSVSVYGYTF.

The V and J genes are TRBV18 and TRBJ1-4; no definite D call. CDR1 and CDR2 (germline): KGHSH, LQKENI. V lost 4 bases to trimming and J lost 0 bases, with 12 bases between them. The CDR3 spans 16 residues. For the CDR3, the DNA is TGTGCCAGCTCACTACGACCCGTTGCAACTAATGAAAAACTGTTTTTT. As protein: CASSLRPVATNEKLFF.

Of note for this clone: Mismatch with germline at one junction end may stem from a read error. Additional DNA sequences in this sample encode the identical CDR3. The CDR3: CASSSGTGLNTEAFF. CDR3 bases: TGCGCCAGCAGTTCGGGGACAGGTTTGAACACTGAAGCTTTCTTT. The rearrangement joins TRBV28 to TRBJ1-1; 8 bases line up with TRBD1. The CDR3 is made up of 15 amino acids. Germline-derived CDR1 and CDR2 are MDHEN and SYDVKM.

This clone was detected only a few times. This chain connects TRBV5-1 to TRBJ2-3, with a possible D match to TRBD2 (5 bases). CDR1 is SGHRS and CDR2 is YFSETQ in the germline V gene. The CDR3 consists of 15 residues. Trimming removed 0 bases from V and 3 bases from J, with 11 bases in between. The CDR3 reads CASSLAMGRTDTQYF. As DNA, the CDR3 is TGCGCCAGCAGCTTGGCCATGGGGAGAACAGATACGCAGTATTTT. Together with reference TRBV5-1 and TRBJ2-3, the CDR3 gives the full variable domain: KAGVTQTPRYLIKTRGQQVTLSCSPISGHRSVSWYQQTPGQGLQFLFEYFSETQRNKGNFPGRFSGRQFSNSRSEMNVSTLELGDSALYLCASSLAMGRTDTQYFGPGTRLTVL.

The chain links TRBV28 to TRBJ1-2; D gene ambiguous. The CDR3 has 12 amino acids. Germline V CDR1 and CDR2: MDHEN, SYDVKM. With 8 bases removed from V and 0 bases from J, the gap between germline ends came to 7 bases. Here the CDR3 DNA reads TGTGCCAGCGGGCAGACTAACTATGGCTACACCTTC. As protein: CASGQTNYGYTF.

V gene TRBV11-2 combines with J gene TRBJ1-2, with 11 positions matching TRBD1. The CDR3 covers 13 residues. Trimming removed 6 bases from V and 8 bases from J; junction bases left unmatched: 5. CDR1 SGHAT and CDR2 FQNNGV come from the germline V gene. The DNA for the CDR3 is TGTGCCAGCAGTTCGGACAGGGGGCTCGGCTACACCTTC. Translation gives CASSSDRGLGYTF.

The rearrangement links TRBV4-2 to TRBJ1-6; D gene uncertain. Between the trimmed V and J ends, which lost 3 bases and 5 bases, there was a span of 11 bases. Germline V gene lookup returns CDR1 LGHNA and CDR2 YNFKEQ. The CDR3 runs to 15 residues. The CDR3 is CASSQAWQDNSPLHF. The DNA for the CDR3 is TGTGCCAGCAGCCAGGCCTGGCAGGATAATTCACCCCTCCACTTT.

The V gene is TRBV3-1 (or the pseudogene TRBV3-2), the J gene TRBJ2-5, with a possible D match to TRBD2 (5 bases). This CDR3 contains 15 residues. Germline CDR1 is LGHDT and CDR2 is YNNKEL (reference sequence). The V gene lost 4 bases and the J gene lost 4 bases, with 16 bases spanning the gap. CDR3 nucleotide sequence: TGTGCCAGCAGCCCGGCGGGCAACCCGGGAGAGACCCAGTACTTC. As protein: CASSPAGNPGETQYF.

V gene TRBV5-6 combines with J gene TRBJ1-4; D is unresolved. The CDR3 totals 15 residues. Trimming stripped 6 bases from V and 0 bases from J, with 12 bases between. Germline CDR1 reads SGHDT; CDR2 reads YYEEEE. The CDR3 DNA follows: TGTGCCAGCATCCCTGAGGTTGCAACTAATGAAAAACTGTTTTTT. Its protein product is CASIPEVATNEKLFF.